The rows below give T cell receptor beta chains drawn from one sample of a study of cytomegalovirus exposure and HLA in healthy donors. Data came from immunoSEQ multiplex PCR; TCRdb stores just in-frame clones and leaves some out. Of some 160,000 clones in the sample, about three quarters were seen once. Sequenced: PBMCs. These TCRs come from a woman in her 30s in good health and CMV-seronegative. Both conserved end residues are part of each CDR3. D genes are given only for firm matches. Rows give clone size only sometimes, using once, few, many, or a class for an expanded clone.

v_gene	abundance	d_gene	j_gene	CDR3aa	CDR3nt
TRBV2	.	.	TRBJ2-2	CASSGQGGTGELFF	TGTGCCAGCAGTGGCCAGGGTGGTACCGGGGAGCTGTTTTTT
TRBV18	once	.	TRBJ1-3	CASSPPNGPQGNTIYF	TGTGCCAGCTCACCACCGAATGGGCCTCAGGGAAACACCATATATTTT
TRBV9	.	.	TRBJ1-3	CASSPLVSSGNTIYF	TGTGCCAGCAGCCCGCTGGTGAGCTCTGGAAACACCATATATTTT
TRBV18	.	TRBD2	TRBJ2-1	CASSALAGVYEQFF	TGTGCCAGCTCGGCTCTAGCGGGGGTCTATGAGCAGTTCTTC
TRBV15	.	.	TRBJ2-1	CATSRGLGGTYNEQFF	TGTGCCACCAGCAGGGGTTTAGGGGGAACTTACAATGAGCAGTTCTTC
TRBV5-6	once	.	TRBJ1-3	CASSLEQLGNTIYF	TGTGCCAGCAGCTTGGAACAGCTTGGAAACACCATATATTTT
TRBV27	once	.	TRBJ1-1	CASSFTPRGSNTEAFF	TGTGCCAGCAGTTTTACCCCGAGAGGGTCGAACACTGAAGCTTTCTTT
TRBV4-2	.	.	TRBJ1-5	CASSQDWGDNQPQHF	TGTGCCAGCAGCCAAGATTGGGGGGACAATCAGCCCCAGCATTTT
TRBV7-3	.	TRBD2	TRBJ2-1	CASSLSGSGDSYNEQFF	TGTGCCAGCAGCTTAAGTGGGAGCGGGGACTCCTACAATGAGCAGTTCTTC
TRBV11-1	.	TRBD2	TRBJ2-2	CASSSTSGSTGELFF	TGTGCCAGCAGTTCAACTAGCGGGTCCACCGGGGAGCTGTTTTTT
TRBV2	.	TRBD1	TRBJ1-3	CASSDVGYRGSSGNTIYF	TGTGCCAGCAGTGACGTGGGGTACAGGGGGAGCTCTGGAAACACCATATATTTT
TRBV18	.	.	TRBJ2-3	CASSPPRGGAADTQYF	TGTGCCAGCTCACCACCGAGAGGGGGAGCGGCAGATACGCAGTATTTT
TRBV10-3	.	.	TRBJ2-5	CAITRTRQETQYF	TGTGCCATCACGAGGACACGCCAAGAGACCCAGTACTTC
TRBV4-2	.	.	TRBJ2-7	CASSQDKGSYEQYF	TGTGCCAGCAGCCAAGATAAGGGGTCCTACGAGCAGTACTTC
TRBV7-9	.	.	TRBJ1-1	CASSLQREAFF	TGTGCCAGCAGCCTTCAGAGGGAAGCTTTCTTT
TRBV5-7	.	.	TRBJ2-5	CASGGETEHQETQYF	TGTGCCAGCGGAGGGGAGACAGAGCACCAAGAGACCCAGTACTTC
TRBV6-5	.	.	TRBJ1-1	CASSYSQLGNTEAFF	TGTGCCAGCAGTTACTCCCAACTCGGGAACACTGAAGCTTTCTTT
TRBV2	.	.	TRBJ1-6	CASSDWGAYNSPLHF	TGTGCCAGCAGTGACTGGGGGGCCTATAATTCACCCCTCCACTTT
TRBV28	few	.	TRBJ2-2	CASSTVNTGELFF	TGTGCCTCCTCGACTGTGAACACCGGGGAGCTGTTTTTT
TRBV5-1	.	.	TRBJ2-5	CASSLEARLVGETQYF	TGCGCCAGCAGCTTGGAAGCCCGACTAGTAGGGGAGACCCAGTACTTC
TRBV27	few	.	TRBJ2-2	CASTSLLAAGELFF	TGTGCCAGCACCTCTCTTTTAGCGGCCGGGGAGCTGTTTTTT
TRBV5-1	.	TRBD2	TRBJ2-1	CASSSFRLAGGQDPPYNEQFF	TGCGCCAGCAGCTCCTTCAGACTAGCGGGGGGCCAAGATCCCCCCTACAATGAGCAGTTCTTC
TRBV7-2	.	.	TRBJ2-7	CASSFGTYYEQYF	TGTGCCAGCAGCTTCGGGACATACTACGAGCAGTACTTC
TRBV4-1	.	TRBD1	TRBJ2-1	CASSRALGTVFHEQFF	TGCGCCAGCAGCCGAGCCCTCGGGACAGTCTTTCATGAGCAGTTCTTC
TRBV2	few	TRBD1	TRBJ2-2	CASSQGDSEHRGAVF	TGTGCCAGCAGTCAGGGGGATTCTGAACACCGGGGAGCTGTTTTT
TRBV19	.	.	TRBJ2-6	CASTRAGALGANVLTF	TGTGCCAGTACTCGAGCTGGGGCGCTGGGGGCCAACGTCCTGACTTTC
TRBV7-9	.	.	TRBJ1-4	CASSLGGPNEKLFF	TGTGCCAGCAGCTTAGGGGGGCCCAATGAAAAACTGTTTTTT
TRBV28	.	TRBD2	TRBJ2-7	CASRKAGGPRGLSGF	TGTGCCAGCAGAAAAGCGGGGGGGCCAAGAGGGTTGTCGGGCTTC
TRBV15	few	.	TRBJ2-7	CATSRAGGVSYEQYF	TGTGCCACCAGCAGAGCTGGCGGGGTCTCCTACGAGCAGTACTTC
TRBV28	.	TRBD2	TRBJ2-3	CASSLAGGRLFNTDTQYF	TGTGCCAGCAGCCTAGCGGGGGGGCGTCTCTTCAACACAGATACGCAGTATTTT
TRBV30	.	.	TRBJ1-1	CAWRNGRGGPEAFF	TGTGCCTGGAGAAACGGCCGGGGAGGGCCTGAAGCTTTCTTT